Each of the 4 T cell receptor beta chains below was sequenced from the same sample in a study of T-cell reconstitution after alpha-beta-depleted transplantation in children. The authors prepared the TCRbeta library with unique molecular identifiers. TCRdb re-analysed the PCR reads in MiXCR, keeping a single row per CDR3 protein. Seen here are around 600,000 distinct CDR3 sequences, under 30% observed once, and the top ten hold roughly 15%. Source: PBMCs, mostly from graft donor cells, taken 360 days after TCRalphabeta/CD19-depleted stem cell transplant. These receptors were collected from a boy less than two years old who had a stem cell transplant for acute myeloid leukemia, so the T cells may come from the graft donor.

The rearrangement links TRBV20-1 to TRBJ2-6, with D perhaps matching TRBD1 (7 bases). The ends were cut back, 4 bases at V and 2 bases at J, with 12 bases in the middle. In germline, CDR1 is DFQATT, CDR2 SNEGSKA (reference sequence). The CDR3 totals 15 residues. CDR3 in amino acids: CSAMTGRTGANVLTF. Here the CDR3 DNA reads TGCAGTGCTATGACAGGGAGGACTGGGGCCAACGTCCTGACTTTC.

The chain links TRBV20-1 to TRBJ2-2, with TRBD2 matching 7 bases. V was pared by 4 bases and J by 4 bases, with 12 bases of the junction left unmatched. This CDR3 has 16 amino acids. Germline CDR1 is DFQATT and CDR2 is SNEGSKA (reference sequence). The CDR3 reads CSATTGLGGSTGELFF. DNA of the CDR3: TGCAGTGCTACTACTGGACTAGGCGGGAGCACCGGGGAGCTGTTTTTT.

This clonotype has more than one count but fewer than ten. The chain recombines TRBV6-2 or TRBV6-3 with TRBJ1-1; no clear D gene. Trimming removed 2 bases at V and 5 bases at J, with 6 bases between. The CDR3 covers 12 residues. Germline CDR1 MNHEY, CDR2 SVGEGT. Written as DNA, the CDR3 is TGTGCCAGCAGTTACGGGCGGACTGAAGCTTTCTTT. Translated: CASSYGRTEAFF.

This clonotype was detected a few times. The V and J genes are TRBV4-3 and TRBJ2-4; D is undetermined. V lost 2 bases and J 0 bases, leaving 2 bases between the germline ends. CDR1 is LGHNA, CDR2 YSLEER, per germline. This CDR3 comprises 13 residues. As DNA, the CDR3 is TGCGCCAGCAGCCAACAAGCCAAAAACATTCAGTACTTC. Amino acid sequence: CASSQQAKNIQYF.